The text below deals with one T cell receptor (beta chain). Its antigen remains unidentified. PCR employed 60 Vbeta and 13 Jbeta primers. Produced via immunoSEQ multiplex PCR; TCRdb's table is partial and in-frame only. The sample has about 160,000 clones, 85% seen once; the top ten hold 1%. This CDR3 is 14 amino acids long. Trimming removed 5 bases from V and 3 bases from J, with 10 bases in between. Germline V gives CDR1 SNHLY, CDR2 FYNNEI. This record belongs to a study of cytomegalovirus exposure and HLA in healthy donors. Study background: Earlier sequencing of about 179 million T cells yielded 95 million to 120 million unique TCR beta sequences.

Notes on the study in general: One variant, a missense change in DCLRE1C, was linked in a later analysis to TCR beta V- and J-gene trimming.

Sampled while nominally healthy, donors likely had unrecorded immune exposures. Specimen: PBMCs. This sequence originates from a boy younger than 10 in good health and CMV-seronegative. The chain recombines TRBV2 with TRBJ2-2, with D unclear. The CDR3 DNA follows: TGTGCCAGCAGTCGTGGGCGCGACACCGGGGAGCTGTTTTTT. Translating gives CASSRGRDTGELFF.